This record looks at one T cell receptor (beta chain) sequence and its context. Researchers ran the PCR with 60 Vbeta and 13 Jbeta primers. Sequenced by immunoSEQ multiplex PCR; TCRdb stores in-frame clones only, minus some. Of about 160,000 clones listed, roughly 85% are singletons. This specimen comes from a study of cytomegalovirus exposure and HLA in healthy donors. Study information: Samples from HLA-typed donors yielded around 79 million unique TCRs in an early data release.

V lost 2 bases, J lost 4 bases, and 9 bases stayed unmatched. The CDR3 spans 16 residues. Germline loops: CDR1 SGHTS, CDR2 YDEGEE. Sequenced: PBMCs. The clonotype comes from a male donor in good health and CMV-seropositive. The chain employs TRBV5-8 and TRBJ1-1; 9 nucleotides line up with TRBD1. CDR3 sequence reads: CASSFTGGARSTEAFF. The CDR3 nucleotides read TGTGCCAGCAGCTTCACAGGGGGCGCCCGGAGCACTGAAGCTTTCTTT.